These 13 T cell receptor beta chains were all obtained from the same sample, sequenced in a study of control samples from healthy donors and cancer patients. Measured with immunoSEQ multiplex PCR; TCRdb has only the in-frame clones, and not every one. Of some 120,000 clones listed, under 95% are singletons. Sequenced sample: blood. The receptors were gathered from a man younger than 35 in good health.

The chain couples TRBV5-1 to TRBJ2-4, with D uncertain. CDR3 size: 13 residues. Trimming shortened V by 5 bases and J by 1 base, and 7 bases separated the two germline ends. Germline lookup yields CDR1 SGHRS and CDR2 YFSETQ. CDR3 residues: CASRELAKNIQYF. CDR3 nucleotides: TGCGCCAGCAGGGAGCTGGCCAAAAACATTCAGTACTTC.

This clone was seen just once. The CDR3 reads CASSSPQEQYF. Here the CDR3 DNA reads TGCGCCAGCAGCTCCCCGCAGGAGCAGTACTTC. The V and J genes are TRBV5-1 and TRBJ2-7; no clear D. CDR1 SGHRS and CDR2 YFSETQ come from the germline V gene. Deletions cut 3 bases from V and 7 bases from J, with 8 bases between. The CDR3 is made up of 11 amino acids.

This chain links TRBV30 with TRBJ1-2; 7 bases agree with TRBD1. Germline lookup yields CDR1 GTSNPN and CDR2 SVGIG (reference sequence). The CDR3 consists of 13 residues. The ends lost 5 bases at V and 4 bases at J; junction bases unmatched: 7. The CDR3, as DNA: TGTGCCTGGGATAACAGGGGCGGCTATGGCTACACCTTC. This sequence encodes CAWDNRGGYGYTF.

This rearrangement joins TRBV30 to TRBJ2-1; TRBD1 agrees at 7 bases. This CDR3 is built from 12 residues. Germline V gene data show CDR1 as GTSNPN and CDR2 as SVGIG (reference sequence). The junction had 4 bases not matched to a gene; V was cut back by 3 bases and J by 8 bases. The CDR3: CAWSHQGDEQFF. Written as DNA, the CDR3 is TGTGCCTGGAGCCACCAGGGGGATGAGCAGTTCTTC.

This clone was seen just once. J is TRBJ1-5 and V is TRBV19, with D possibly TRBD1 on 5 matching bases. Between the trimmed V and J ends, which lost 10 bases and 0 bases, there was a span of 10 bases. Per germline, CDR1 LNHDA and CDR2 SQIVND (reference sequence). The CDR3 spans 13 residues. The CDR3 nucleotides are TGTGCCATCAGTGGGGGTAGCAATCAGCCCCAGCATTTT. It encodes CAISGGSNQPQHF.

This chain links TRBV2 with TRBJ2-7; 9 nucleotides align to TRBD1. V lost 1 base and J lost 3; bases outside the gene matches: 1. Germline CDR1 SNHLY, CDR2 FYNNEI. This CDR3 has 14 residues. DNA of the CDR3: TGTGCCAGCAGTGAAGGGGGACAGGGCTACGAGCAGTACTTC. Translation: CASSEGGQGYEQYF.

This rearrangement joins TRBV4-1 to TRBJ1-6, with 8 bases that match TRBD1. CDR3 length: 13 amino acids. CDR1 is MGHRA and CDR2 is YSYEKL in the germline V gene. V lost 9 bases, J lost 8 bases, and 6 bases stayed unmatched. CDR3: CASSGQDYSPLHF. CDR3 coding DNA: TGCGCCAGTTCGGGACAGGACTATTCACCCCTCCACTTT.

V and J are TRBV11-3 and TRBJ2-1, with D possibly TRBD1 on 7 matching bases. Between the trimmed V and J ends, which lost 1 base and 14 bases, there was a span of 18 bases. This CDR3 spans 14 amino acids. Germline V gene data show CDR1 as SGHNT and CDR2 as YENEEA. The DNA for the CDR3 is TGTGCCAGCAGCTTAGGTACAGGGGACTCTAGGAAGTTCTTC. It translates to CASSLGTGDSRKFF.

This clone was counted a few times. V and J are TRBV5-4 and TRBJ1-1; possibly TRBD1 for D (5 bases). Trimming removed 4 bases at V and 1 base at J, with 8 bases between. The CDR3 sequence is 13 residues long. Germline values: CDR1 SGHNT, CDR2 YYREEE (reference sequence). The chain's CDR3 is CASSGDRNTEAFF. CDR3 nucleotides: TGTGCCAGCAGCGGTGACAGGAACACTGAAGCTTTCTTT.

This chain links TRBV6-5 with TRBJ1-1, with D unresolved. The germline V gene has CDR1 MNHEY and CDR2 SVGAGI. Trimming took off 4 bases at V and 1 base at J, with 13 bases between the two ends. The CDR3 is 15 residues long. CDR3 DNA: TGTGCCAGCAGTTTCACGCTTTGGGGGAACACTGAAGCTTTCTTT. This codes for CASSFTLWGNTEAFF.

The chain carries TRBV4-1 and TRBJ1-1, with D maybe TRBD1 (5 bases). Trimming removed 1 base from V and 1 base from J, with 13 bases in between. The CDR3 consists of 16 residues. Germline CDR1 is MGHRA and CDR2 is YSYEKL. The CDR3 here is CASSQGTSSSNTEAFF. For the CDR3, the DNA is TGCGCCAGCAGCCAAGGGACATCCAGTTCGAACACTGAAGCTTTCTTT.

In DNA, the CDR3 is TGTGCCAGCATCCGCCACCGGGACAGCGGAAACACCGGGGAGCTGTTTTTT. This sequence encodes CASIRHRDSGNTGELFF. The chain couples TRBV5-6 to TRBJ2-2, with 7 bases that match TRBD1. J was trimmed by 2 bases and V by 6 bases; bases with no gene match: 13. Germline-derived CDR1 and CDR2 are SGHDT and YYEEEE. The CDR3 contains 17 residues. Together with reference TRBV5-6 and TRBJ2-2, the CDR3 gives the full variable domain: DAGVTQSPTHLIKTRGQQVTLRCSPKSGHDTVSWYQQALGQGPQFIFQYYEEEERQRGNFPDRFSGHQFPNYSSELNVNALLLGDSALYLCASIRHRDSGNTGELFFGEGSRLTVL.

The gene calls are TRBV7-6 and TRBJ2-7; 8 bases are a match to TRBD1. V lost 1 base to trimming and J lost 4 bases; unmatched junction nucleotides: 3. The CDR3 totals 14 residues. The germline V gene encodes CDR1 SGHVS and CDR2 FNYEAQ. The CDR3 DNA follows: TGTGCCAGCAGCTTAGGGACAGGGAGGTACGAGCAGTACTTC. This encodes CASSLGTGRYEQYF.